Included here is one TCR beta chain sequence, with context. The source of the sample is a study of blood T cell repertoires in COVID-19. Study overall: COVID-19 samples, acute and convalescent, were from the United States, Italy and Spain. From T cells, B-cell-depleted T cells, or PBMCs came the material, which was cDNA or gDNA.

Germline V gene data show CDR1 as SGHRS and CDR2 as YFSETQ. This CDR3 region has 16 residues. After removal of 0 bases from V and 2 bases from J, the junction contained 5 bases not matched to a gene. Original data processing: Estimation of nucleated cell counts relied on the amplification of reference gene primers. The repertoire was sequenced with immunoSEQ multiplex PCR; TCRdb's copy has only in-frame clones and lacks some. V and J calls and clone size are as listed in that table; D and trimming were resolved from the DNA. The table shows about 160,000 clones, with more than 70% occurring only once.

This receptor was identified in an elderly woman with active or convalescent COVID-19. Sequences were obtained from peripheral blood. The rearrangement uses TRBV5-1 and TRBJ1-1; 9 nucleotides match TRBD1. CDR3 amino acids: CASSLAWDRENTEAFF. The CDR3 nucleotides read TGCGCCAGCAGCTTGGCCTGGGACAGGGAAAACACTGAAGCTTTCTTT.